This TCR beta chain appears in the sequencing data of a study of T cells after yellow fever vaccination. Study-level information: It was SMART-Seq v4 Ultra Low Input that prepared the fractions with low cell numbers.

This clonotype has a handful of counts. Antigen specificity is unknown. Study-wide findings and caveats: Some clonotypes, a small share, were shared between CD4 and CD8 compartments. A weaker secondary response peaked on day 5, the primary on day 15.

It was through 5'RACE template switching that TCR cDNA was made, with a universal primer site and UMIs added. TCRdb analysed the 5' RACE reads with MiXCR anew, one entry per CDR3 protein. The repertoire includes 300,000 or so distinct CDR3 sequences, around 8.1% of them detected once, and about 16% sits in the top ten. Trimming cost V 3 bases and J 7 bases, with 12 bases left between them. CDR3 length: 14 residues. The origin of this receptor is a man younger than 35 who received the YFV17D yellow fever vaccine. The source was PBMCs, collected around 45 days after the first yellow fever vaccination. The V and J genes are TRBV12-3 or TRBV12-4 and TRBJ2-2; no firm D call. Here the CDR3 reads CASSLSSLIGELFF. The CDR3, as DNA: TGTGCCAGCAGTTTGTCTTCCCTTATCGGGGAGCTGTTTTTT.